Presented here are 2 T cell receptor beta chains from one specimen sequenced in a study of CXCR4 blockade with PD-1 therapy in pancreatic cancer. Generated by immunoSEQ multiplex PCR, the TCRdb table keeps only in-frame clones and is missing some. The sample lists about 15,000 clones, about 72% seen once, with about 5.5% in the top ten. Sequences were obtained from tumor tissue. These TCRs come from a human donor with pancreatic ductal adenocarcinoma.

The V and J genes are TRBV6-8 and TRBJ2-2, with a tentative D call TRBD1 (5 bases). CDR3 size: 14 residues. CDR1 is MNHGY, CDR2 SAAAGT, per germline. V dropped 5 bases and J dropped 6 bases, with 13 bases sitting between them. For the CDR3, the DNA is TGTGCCAGCAGTATCGAACAGGACGCCGGGGAGCTGTTTTTT. It translates to CASSIEQDAGELFF.

The J gene is TRBJ2-1, the V gene TRBV6-8; D perhaps matches TRBD2 (6 bases). Trimming shortened V by 2 bases and J by 10 bases, and 12 bases separated the two germline ends. Per the germline V gene, CDR1 is MNHGY and CDR2 is SAAAGT. The CDR3 has 13 amino acids. CDR3 sequence (DNA): TGTGCCAGCAGTTACGCTCGTGGGGGGGAGCAGTTCTTC. Its protein product is CASSYARGGEQFF.